Following are 15 T cell receptor beta chains from one sample sequenced in a study of T cell responses to AZD1222 COVID-19 vaccine. The protocol was immunoSEQ multiplex PCR, while the TCRdb copy is restricted to in-frame clones and leaves out a portion. The table has some 150,000 clones, roughly 92% seen once. The sample here was peripheral blood, taken on day 0 of AZD1222 vaccination. The receptors come from an adult in good health.

V gene TRBV13 combines with J gene TRBJ2-3; no definite D call. There are 13 residues in the CDR3. Germline V gene sequence: CDR1 PRHDT, CDR2 FYEKMQ (reference sequence). V was clipped by 0 bases and J by 8 bases, with 9 bases between them. The CDR3 DNA follows: TGTGCCAGCAGCTTAGGGGCGGCTGGTACGCAGTATTTT. It translates to CASSLGAAGTQYF.

This clone was detected only once. V is TRBV28 and J is TRBJ1-5, with a weak D call TRBD1 (6 bases). V was pared by 4 bases and J by 6 bases, with 19 bases between. CDR3 size: 16 residues. Germline V lookup: CDR1 MDHEN, CDR2 SYDVKM. CDR3 nucleotide sequence: TGTGCCAGCAGTTGGGGGGGCGCGGGGGTAGGTCAGCCCCAGCATTTT. This sequence encodes CASSWGGAGVGQPQHF.

The chain is built from TRBV12-3 or TRBV12-4 and TRBJ1-2; TRBD1 might be the D (6 bases). The CDR3 runs 12 residues. V lost 5 bases to trimming and J lost 6 bases, with 10 bases between them. This CDR3 reads CASSLQGNGYTF. The CDR3 coding sequence is TGTGCCAGCAGTCTACAGGGAAATGGCTACACCTTC.

The chain recombines TRBV5-1 with TRBJ1-2, with D tentatively TRBD1 (6 bases). Between the trimmed V and J ends, which lost 2 bases and 2 bases, there was a span of 13 bases. Per germline, CDR1 SGHRS and CDR2 YFSETQ. The CDR3 is 15 amino acids. The CDR3 region is CASSFGQNGNYGYTF. The CDR3 region has the DNA TGCGCCAGCAGCTTCGGACAGAACGGAAACTATGGCTACACCTTC.

The gene calls are TRBV5-6 and TRBJ2-1; D is unclear. Per germline, CDR1 SGHDT and CDR2 YYEEEE. Trimming took off 2 bases at V and 6 bases at J, with 9 bases between the two ends. The CDR3 is 13 amino acids. In nucleotides, the CDR3 is TGTGCCAGCAGCTTTTTTCAGTCCAATGAGCAGTTCTTC. Translating gives CASSFFQSNEQFF.

The chain is built from TRBV27 and TRBJ2-6; D remains ambiguous. The CDR3 extends over 15 amino acids. V was trimmed by 5 bases and J by 0 bases, leaving 8 bases between them. The germline CDR1 and CDR2 sequences are MNHEY and SMNVEV (reference sequence). CDR3 amino acids: CASSLGSSGANVLTF. CDR3 nucleotide sequence: TGTGCCAGCAGTCTGGGTAGCTCTGGGGCCAACGTCCTGACTTTC.

V gene TRBV6-5 combines with J gene TRBJ1-3; TRBD1 is a possible D gene (5 bases). Germline V gene sequence: CDR1 MNHEY, CDR2 SVGAGI. The germline V and J ends were trimmed by 0 bases and 7 bases, with 10 bases remaining between them. The CDR3 runs to 14 residues. CDR3 DNA sequence: TGTGCCAGCAGTTACTCGGTTGAGGGGAACACCATATATTTT. This translates into CASSYSVEGNTIYF.

The chain uses TRBV6-1 and TRBJ2-7; TRBD1 aligns across 8 bases. Germline-derived CDR1 and CDR2 are MNHNS and SASEGT. This CDR3 spans 13 amino acids. Trimming at V came to 2 bases and at J to 5 bases, leaving 2 bases not matched to a gene. CDR3 coding DNA: TGTGCCAGCAGTGAAAACAGGGGGAACGAGCAGTACGTC. As protein: CASSENRGNEQYV.

This clone has just one count. This chain links TRBV6-6 with TRBJ1-2; no reliable D call. The CDR3 loop spans 16 amino acids. CDR1 and CDR2 from the germline V gene are MNHNY and SVGAGI (reference sequence). The V end lost 6 bases, the J end lost 0 bases, and 17 bases lay between the germline ends. The CDR3 DNA reads as TGTGCCAGCAGCCCCGGTCGGGAACACTCTAACTATGGCTACACCTTC. Translation: CASSPGREHSNYGYTF.

The V and J genes are TRBV10-3 and TRBJ1-6; the D is unclear. There are 13 residues in the CDR3. V was shortened by 4 bases and J by 10 bases, with 11 bases between the two germline ends. The germline V gene has CDR1 ENHRY and CDR2 SYGVKD. Here the CDR3 reads CAISGRQDSPLHF. CDR3 in DNA: TGTGCCATCAGTGGGAGACAAGACTCACCCCTCCACTTT.

This chain connects TRBV2 to TRBJ1-4, with D possibly TRBD1 on 5 matching bases. This CDR3 comprises 13 residues. V was shortened by 6 bases and J by 4 bases, with 9 bases between the two germline ends. Per the germline V gene, CDR1 is SNHLY and CDR2 is FYNNEI. The CDR3 region has the DNA TGTGCCAGCAGGACAGCGATTAATGAAAAACTGTTTTTT. Amino acid sequence: CASRTAINEKLFF.

The chain joins TRBV2 to TRBJ1-5; D is unclear. The CDR3 is made up of 15 amino acids. V lost 4 bases and J 4 bases, leaving 14 bases between the germline ends. Germline V gives CDR1 SNHLY, CDR2 FYNNEI. The CDR3 nucleotides read TGTGCCAGCAGTGCTATCGGGATACGGAATCAGCCCCAGCATTTT. Translation gives CASSAIGIRNQPQHF.

This chain joins TRBV6-5 and TRBJ1-4; D remains ambiguous. V was clipped by 4 bases and J by 5 bases, with 14 bases between them. CDR3 size: 15 residues. Germline loops: CDR1 MNHEY, CDR2 SVGAGI. CDR3 loop: CASSSGVERNEKLFF. Written as DNA, the CDR3 is TGTGCCAGCAGTTCTGGAGTGGAACGAAATGAAAAACTGTTTTTT.

The genes are TRBV19 and TRBJ1-2; a possible D gene is TRBD1 (6 bases). Germline CDR1 and CDR2: LNHDA and SQIVND (reference sequence). Trimming took 2 bases from V and 2 from J, leaving 12 bases between them. The CDR3 has 15 residues. CDR3: CASSILGGGNYGYTF. CDR3 DNA: TGTGCCAGTAGTATATTAGGGGGTGGAAACTATGGCTACACCTTC.

The chain has TRBV7-9 and TRBJ2-2, with D tentatively TRBD1 or TRBD2 (6 bases each). Germline values: CDR1 SEHNR, CDR2 FQNEAQ (reference sequence). V was pared by 7 bases and J by 6 bases, with 18 bases between. This CDR3 has 15 amino acids. The CDR3 reads CASTAYGGPAGELFF. CDR3 sequence (DNA): TGTGCCAGCACCGCTTATGGGGGGCCTGCCGGGGAGCTGTTTTTT. The variable domain in full, completed from reference TRBV7-9 and TRBJ2-2, reads DTGVSQNPRHKITKRGQNVTFRCDPISEHNRLYWYRQTLGQGPEFLTYFQNEAQLEKSRLLSDRFSAERPKGSFSTLEIQRTEQGDSAMYLCASTAYGGPAGELFFGEGSRLTVL.